This T cell receptor beta chain was profiled in a study of PD-1 blockade in classical Hodgkin lymphoma. Regarding the study as a whole: The causes of the repertoire differences, possibly disease activity or prior therapy, remain undefined. Baseline TCR diversity was reportedly lower in newly diagnosed patients than healthy donors.

Germline CDR1 reads SGHTA; CDR2 reads FQGNSA. The CDR3 has 17 amino acids. V gave up 1 base and J gave up 0 bases; unmatched junction bases: 5. About this clone itself: Its antigen is unidentified.

This sample's time point: newly diagnosed, previously untreated cHL patient sample. The authors used newly diagnosed, untreated classical Hodgkin lymphoma PBMCs as comparison. The assay was immunoSEQ multiplex PCR, and TCRdb's table has in-frame clones only and misses some. The table includes 30,000 or so clones, more than 85% detected once. This clonotype originated in a human donor with classical Hodgkin lymphoma. This sequence joins TRBV7-2 and TRBJ1-3; the match to TRBD1 covers 8 bases. Input material: peripheral blood mononuclear cells (PBMCs). The CDR3 region is CASSLGAGGYSGNTIYF. The CDR3 nucleotides are TGTGCCAGCAGCTTAGGGGCAGGGGGCTACTCTGGAAACACCATATATTTT.